This T cell receptor (beta chain) came from a study of blood T cell repertoires in COVID-19. Sequencing used immunoSEQ multiplex PCR; TCRdb keeps in-frame clones, though not all of them. The profile shows some 70,000 clones, approximately 83% of them singletons. This clonotype originated in a woman in her sixties with acute or convalescent COVID-19. Sequenced input: peripheral blood.

As DNA, the CDR3 is TGTGCCAGCAGCCTGAACAGGGGGGCCTACAATGAGCAGTTCTTC. This sequence encodes CASSLNRGAYNEQFF. The V and J genes are TRBV7-2 and TRBJ2-1; TRBD1 matches 8 bases. The CDR3 is 15 residues long. With V trimmed by 5 bases and J by 2 bases, 5 bases remained unmatched. Germline V gene data show CDR1 as SGHTA and CDR2 as FQGNSA.